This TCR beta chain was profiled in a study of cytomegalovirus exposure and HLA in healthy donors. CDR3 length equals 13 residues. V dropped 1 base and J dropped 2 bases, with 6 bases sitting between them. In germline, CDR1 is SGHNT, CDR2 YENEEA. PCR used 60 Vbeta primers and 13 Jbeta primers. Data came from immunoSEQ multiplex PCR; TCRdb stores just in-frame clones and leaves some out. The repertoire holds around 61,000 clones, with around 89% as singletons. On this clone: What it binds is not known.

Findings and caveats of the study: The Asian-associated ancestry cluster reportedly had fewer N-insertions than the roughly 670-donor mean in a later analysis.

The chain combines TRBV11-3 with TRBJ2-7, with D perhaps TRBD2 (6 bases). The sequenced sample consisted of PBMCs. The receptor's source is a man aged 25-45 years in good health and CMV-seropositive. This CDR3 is CASSLAGAYEQYF. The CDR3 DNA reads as TGTGCCAGCAGCTTAGCGGGGGCCTACGAGCAGTACTTC.